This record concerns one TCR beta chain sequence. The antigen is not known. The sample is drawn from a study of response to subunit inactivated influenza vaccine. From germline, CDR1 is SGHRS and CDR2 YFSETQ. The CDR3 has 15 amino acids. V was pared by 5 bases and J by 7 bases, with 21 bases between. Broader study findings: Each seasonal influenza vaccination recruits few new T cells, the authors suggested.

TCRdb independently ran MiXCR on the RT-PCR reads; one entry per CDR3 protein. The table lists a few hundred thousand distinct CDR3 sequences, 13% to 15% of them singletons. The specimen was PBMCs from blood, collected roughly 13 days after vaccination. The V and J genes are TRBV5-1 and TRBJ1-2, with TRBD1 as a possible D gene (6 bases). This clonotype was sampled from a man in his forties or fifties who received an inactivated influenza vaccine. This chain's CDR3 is CASRIMGGRVGGYTF. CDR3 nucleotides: TGCGCCAGCAGGATTATGGGGGGGCGCGTCGGTGGCTACACCTTC.